This T cell receptor beta chain was documented in a study of T cells after yellow fever vaccination. Study outcomes and limitations: Weaker, the secondary response peaked sooner, at day 5 versus 15. Reappearing after the booster were most of the clones from primary vaccination (roughly 95% CD4, approximately 88% CD8).

TCRdb redid the calling of the 5' RACE reads with MiXCR, one entry per CDR3 protein. The sample consists of approximately 180,000 distinct CDR3 sequences, about 6% of them appearing once. This CDR3 comprises 15 residues. The V end was cut by 6 bases, the J end by 0 bases, with 12 bases between. Germline CDR1 and CDR2: MDHEN and SYDVKM. This clonotype was seen more than once but under ten times. Its specificity is not known. The chain couples TRBV28 to TRBJ2-4; a weak D match, TRBD1 (5 bases). This TCR came from a man aged 18 to 29 who received the YFV17D yellow fever vaccine. The source was CD4+ T cells sorted from PBMCs, collected on the day of the first yellow fever vaccination. This CDR3 reads CASSYSGLAKNIQYF. The CDR3, as DNA: TGTGCCAGCAGCTACTCAGGGTTAGCCAAAAACATTCAGTACTTC. Full variable domain (missing parts from reference TRBV28 and TRBJ2-4): DVKVTQSSRYLVKRTGEKVFLECVQDMDHENMFWYRQDPGLGLRLIYFSYDVKMKEKGDIPEGYSVSREKKERFSLILESASTNQTSMYLCASSYSGLAKNIQYFGAGTRLSVL.